The 13 T cell receptor beta chains given below trace back to one sample, sequenced in a study of T cells in Graves' hyperthyroidism and ophthalmopathy. It was RNA transcripts that yielded the amplified TCR beta CDR3 regions. The HTBI primer set drove a first-round RT-PCR of the TCR CDR3. MiXCR, applied by TCRdb to the multiplex PCR reads, yields one record per CDR3 protein. The data hold roughly 110,000 distinct CDR3 sequences, with 16% observed a single time. Sequencing used blood. The receptors stem from a woman aged 45-60 years with Graves' hyperthyroidism.

This clonotype was seen ten or more times. The chain uses TRBV18 and TRBJ2-2; D is unresolved. Germline lookup yields CDR1 KGHSH and CDR2 LQKENI. The CDR3 is made up of 13 amino acids. V was shortened by 2 bases and J by 6 bases, with 7 bases between the two germline ends. CDR3 in DNA: TGTGCCAGCTCACCAGACGTTGCCGGGGAGCTGTTTTTT. It codes for CASSPDVAGELFF.

In this sample, this clonotype turned up many times. CDR3 protein: CASSLVAGGDNEQFF. In nucleotides, the CDR3 is TGCGCCAGCAGCTTGGTAGCGGGTGGGGACAATGAGCAGTTCTTC. The V call is TRBV5-1, the J call TRBJ2-1, with TRBD2 matching over 7 bases. The CDR3 sequence is 15 residues long. From germline, CDR1 is SGHRS and CDR2 YFSETQ. J was trimmed by 5 bases and V by 0 bases; bases with no gene match: 5. Combining the CDR3 with reference TRBV5-1 and TRBJ2-1 gives the whole variable domain KAGVTQTPRYLIKTRGQQVTLSCSPISGHRSVSWYQQTPGQGLQFLFEYFSETQRNKGNFPGRFSGRQFSNSRSEMNVSTLELGDSALYLCASSLVAGGDNEQFFGPGTRLTVL.

The gene calls are TRBV15 and TRBJ2-3; D not resolved. Matching the DNA end better, TRBJ1-5 makes the J call doubtful. The CDR3 loop spans 16 amino acids. The germline CDR1 and CDR2 sequences are LNHNV and YYDKDF (reference sequence). The CDR3 here is CATSHSSGRGADTQHF. The CDR3 DNA reads as TGTGCCACCAGCCACTCAAGCGGGAGAGGTGCAGATACGCAGCATTTT.

V and J are TRBV4-2 and TRBJ2-1; 14 positions agree with TRBD2. Germline V gives CDR1 LGHNA, CDR2 YNFKEQ. Trimming cost V 0 bases and J 7 bases; bases outside gene matches: 8. The CDR3 extends over 18 amino acids. The CDR3 DNA is TGTGCCAGCAGCCAAGAAACGGGACTAGCGGGAGTTCGGAATGAGCAGTTCTTC. As protein: CASSQETGLAGVRNEQFF.

This clonotype appeared many times. The chain links TRBV2 to TRBJ2-6; D not certain. CDR3 size: 15 residues. The germline V and J ends were trimmed by 5 bases and 0 bases, with 8 bases remaining between them. The germline CDR1 and CDR2 sequences are SNHLY and FYNNEI. CDR3 DNA: TGTGCCAGCAGTATCAGGACCTCTGGGGCCAACGTCCTGACTTTC. Translating it yields CASSIRTSGANVLTF.

This chain joins TRBV20-1 and TRBJ2-3; TRBD2 agrees at 10 bases. V lost 6 bases to trimming and J lost 2 bases; unmatched junction nucleotides: 11. Per the germline V gene, CDR1 is DFQATT and CDR2 is SNEGSKA (reference sequence). The CDR3 runs to 16 residues. The CDR3 loop reads CSAPGTGTSVTDTQYF. The CDR3 DNA is TGCAGTGCCCCCGGGACCGGGACTAGCGTCACAGATACGCAGTATTTT.

This clonotype appeared many times. The chain carries TRBV5-1 and TRBJ1-3, with D maybe TRBD1 (6 bases). V lost 4 bases and J lost 0, with 11 bases in between. This CDR3 spans 15 amino acids. Germline V lookup: CDR1 SGHRS, CDR2 YFSETQ. CDR3 sequence (DNA): TGCGCCAGCAGCCCGGGACAAGTCTCTGGAAACACCATATATTTT. This codes for CASSPGQVSGNTIYF. Based on the CDR3 plus reference TRBV5-1 and TRBJ1-3, the full variable domain is KAGVTQTPRYLIKTRGQQVTLSCSPISGHRSVSWYQQTPGQGLQFLFEYFSETQRNKGNFPGRFSGRQFSNSRSEMNVSTLELGDSALYLCASSPGQVSGNTIYFGEGSWLTVV.

This clonotype was found many times. One end of the junction does not line up with germline, which may come from a read error. V usage is TRBV9 and J usage is TRBJ1-1; weak D call: TRBD1 (6 bases). Per germline, CDR1 SGDLS and CDR2 YYNGEE. The CDR3 has 14 amino acids. For the CDR3, the DNA is TGTGCCAGCAGCGTAACACCCAGGGGAACTGGAGCTTTCTTT. As protein: CASSVTPRGTGAFF.

This clonotype was recorded at least ten times. The J gene is TRBJ1-1, the V gene TRBV28; possible D gene TRBD1, 6 bases. This CDR3 is built from 14 residues. Trimming removed 5 bases from V and 2 bases from J, with 12 bases in between. CDR1 is MDHEN and CDR2 is SYDVKM in the germline V gene. CDR3 loop: CASSDRQENTEAFF. CDR3 nucleotide sequence: TGTGCCAGCAGTGATAGACAGGAAAACACTGAAGCTTTCTTT.

This clonotype was seen at least ten times. The V call is TRBV11-2, the J call TRBJ1-3; D is perhaps TRBD1 (6 bases). Trimming removed 1 base at V and 0 bases at J, with 10 bases between. The CDR3 length is 16 residues. Germline CDR1 is SGHAT and CDR2 is FQNNGV. The CDR3 is CASSLVGASSGNTIYF. The DNA of the CDR3 is TGTGCCAGCAGCTTAGTGGGGGCGAGCTCTGGAAACACCATATATTTT.

This clonotype was seen at least ten times. The V gene is TRBV20-1, the J gene TRBJ2-1, with 8 bases that match TRBD2. The CDR3 spans 13 residues. V shed 4 bases and J 3 bases; nucleotides not matched to a gene: 2. Germline V gives CDR1 DFQATT, CDR2 SNEGSKA (reference sequence). Here the CDR3 reads CSAKLADYNEQFF. In nucleotides, the CDR3 is TGCAGTGCTAAACTAGCGGACTACAATGAGCAGTTCTTC.

Many counts were recorded for this clonotype. This rearrangement joins TRBV11-2 to TRBJ2-5; 12 bases match TRBD2. Looked up from germline, CDR1 is SGHAT and CDR2 is FQNNGV. CDR3 length: 15 amino acids. With 1 base clipped from V and 4 bases from J, the junction kept 1 base outside the gene matches. CDR3: CASSLGLAGVETQYF. CDR3 bases: TGTGCCAGCAGCTTAGGACTAGCGGGAGTAGAGACCCAGTACTTC.

The V gene is TRBV6-5, the J gene TRBJ1-2, with 7 bases lining up with TRBD1. The CDR3 extends over 12 amino acids. Germline CDR1 and CDR2: MNHEY and SVGAGI. V lost 2 bases to trimming and J lost 9 bases; unmatched junction nucleotides: 3. CDR3 sequence (DNA): TGTGCCAGCAGTTACGACAGGGCGAGCTACACCTTC. The encoded protein is CASSYDRASYTF.